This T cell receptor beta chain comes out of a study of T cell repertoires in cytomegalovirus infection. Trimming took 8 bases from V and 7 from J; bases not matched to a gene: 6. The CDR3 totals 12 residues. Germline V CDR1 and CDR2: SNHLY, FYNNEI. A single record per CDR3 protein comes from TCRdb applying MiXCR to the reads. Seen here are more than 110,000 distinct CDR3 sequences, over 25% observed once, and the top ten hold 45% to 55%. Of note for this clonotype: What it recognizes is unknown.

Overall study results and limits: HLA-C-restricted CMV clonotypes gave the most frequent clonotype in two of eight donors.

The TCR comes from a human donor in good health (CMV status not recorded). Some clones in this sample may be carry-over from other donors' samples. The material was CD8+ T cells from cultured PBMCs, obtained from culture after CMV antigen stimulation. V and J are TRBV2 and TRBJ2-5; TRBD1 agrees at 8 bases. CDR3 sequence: CASLDRVGTQYF. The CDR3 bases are TGTGCCAGCCTGGACAGGGTGGGGACCCAGTACTTC.